This T cell receptor beta chain was sequenced for a study of early T cells in non-severe SARS-CoV-2 infection. Individual cDNA molecules carried attached unique molecular identifiers. TCRdb itself ran the 5' RACE reads through MiXCR, one entry per CDR3 protein. The table includes roughly 32,000 distinct CDR3 sequences, under 4% detected once. V lost 6 bases and J lost 4, with 24 bases in between. In germline, CDR1 is MNHEY, CDR2 SVGEGT. CDR3 size: 18 residues. This clonotype has ten or more counts. Its antigen is as yet unknown. Whole-study results and caveats: Clonotype matching in VDJdb favored anti-spike CD8 responses and did not capture private and CD4 specificities.

The TCR sequence derives from an adult who was a healthcare worker with PCR-confirmed SARS-CoV-2 infection or an uninfected control (not recorded which). V gene TRBV6-2 or TRBV6-3 combines with J gene TRBJ2-2, with D possibly being TRBD1 or TRBD2 (6 bases each). The specimen sequenced was whole blood. CDR3 loop: CASSDLRSGVGGTGELFF. The CDR3, as DNA: TGTGCCAGCAGCGACCTCCGATCAGGGGTCGGGGGCACCGGGGAGCTGTTTTTT.